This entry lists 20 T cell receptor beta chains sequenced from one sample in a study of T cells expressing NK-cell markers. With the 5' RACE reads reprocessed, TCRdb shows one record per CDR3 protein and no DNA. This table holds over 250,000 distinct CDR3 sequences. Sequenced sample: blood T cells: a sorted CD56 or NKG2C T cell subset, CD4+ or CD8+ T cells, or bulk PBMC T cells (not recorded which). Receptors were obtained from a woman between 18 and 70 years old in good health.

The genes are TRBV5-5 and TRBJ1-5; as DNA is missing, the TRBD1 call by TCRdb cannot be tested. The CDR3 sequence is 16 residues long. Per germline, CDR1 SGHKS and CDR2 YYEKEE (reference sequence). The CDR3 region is CASSLVTGVKSQPQHF.

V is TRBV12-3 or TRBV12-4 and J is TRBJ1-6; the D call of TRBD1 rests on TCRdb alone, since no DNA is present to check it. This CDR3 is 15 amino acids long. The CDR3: CASIPDGHNNSPLHF.

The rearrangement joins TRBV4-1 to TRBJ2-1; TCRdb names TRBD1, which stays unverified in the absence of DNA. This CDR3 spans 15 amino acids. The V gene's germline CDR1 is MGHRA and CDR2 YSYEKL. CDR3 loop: CASSPAGGPYNEQFF.

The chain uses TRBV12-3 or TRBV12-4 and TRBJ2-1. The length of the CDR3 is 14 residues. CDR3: CASTYGGSYNEQFF.

CDR3 loop: CASNRGQFHEQYF. The J gene is TRBJ2-7, the V gene TRBV6-1. CDR1 is MNHNS and CDR2 is SASEGT in the germline V gene. The CDR3 has 13 residues.

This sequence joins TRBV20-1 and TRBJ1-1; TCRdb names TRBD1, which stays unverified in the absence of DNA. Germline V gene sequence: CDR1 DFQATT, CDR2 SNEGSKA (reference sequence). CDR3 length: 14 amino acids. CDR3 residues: CSATWAGGLGEAFF.

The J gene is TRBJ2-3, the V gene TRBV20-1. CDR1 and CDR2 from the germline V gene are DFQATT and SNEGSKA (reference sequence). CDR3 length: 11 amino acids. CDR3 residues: CSVRGGDTQYF.

Here the CDR3 reads CASSLQSGGSYNEQFF. The chain has TRBV7-3 and TRBJ2-1. The germline V gene encodes CDR1 SGHTA and CDR2 FQGTGA. CDR3 size: 16 residues.

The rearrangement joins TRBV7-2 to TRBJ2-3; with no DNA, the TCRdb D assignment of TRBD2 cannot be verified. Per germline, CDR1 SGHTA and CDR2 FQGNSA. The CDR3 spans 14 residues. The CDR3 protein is CASTSGRFADTQYF.

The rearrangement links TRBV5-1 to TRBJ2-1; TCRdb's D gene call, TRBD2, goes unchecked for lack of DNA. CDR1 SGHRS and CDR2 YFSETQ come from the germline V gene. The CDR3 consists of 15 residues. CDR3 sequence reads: CASSFALTSPDEQFF.

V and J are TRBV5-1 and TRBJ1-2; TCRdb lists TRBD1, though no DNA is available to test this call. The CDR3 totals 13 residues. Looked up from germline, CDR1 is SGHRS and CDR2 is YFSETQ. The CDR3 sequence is CASSLTGQMRYTF.

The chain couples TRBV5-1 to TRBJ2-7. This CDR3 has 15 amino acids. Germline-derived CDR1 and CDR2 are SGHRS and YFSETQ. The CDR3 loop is CASSLVPLSSYEQYF.

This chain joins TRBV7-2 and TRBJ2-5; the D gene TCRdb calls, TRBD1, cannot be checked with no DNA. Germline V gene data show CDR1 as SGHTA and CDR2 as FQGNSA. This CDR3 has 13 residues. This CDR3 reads CASSPGHQETQYF.

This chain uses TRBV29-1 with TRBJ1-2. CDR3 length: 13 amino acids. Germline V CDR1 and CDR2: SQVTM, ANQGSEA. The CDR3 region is CSVRPLYKNGYTF.

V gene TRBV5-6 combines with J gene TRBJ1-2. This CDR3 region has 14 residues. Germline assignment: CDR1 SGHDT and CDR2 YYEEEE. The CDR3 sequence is CASSLGVNNYGYTF. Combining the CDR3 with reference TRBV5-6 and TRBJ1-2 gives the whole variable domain DAGVTQSPTHLIKTRGQQVTLRCSPKSGHDTVSWYQQALGQGPQFIFQYYEEEERQRGNFPDRFSGHQFPNYSSELNVNALLLGDSALYLCASSLGVNNYGYTFGSGTRLTVV.

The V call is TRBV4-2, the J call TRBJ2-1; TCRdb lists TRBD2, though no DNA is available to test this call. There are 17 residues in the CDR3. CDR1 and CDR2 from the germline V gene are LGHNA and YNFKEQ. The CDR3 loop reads CASSQVISGGKDNEQFF.

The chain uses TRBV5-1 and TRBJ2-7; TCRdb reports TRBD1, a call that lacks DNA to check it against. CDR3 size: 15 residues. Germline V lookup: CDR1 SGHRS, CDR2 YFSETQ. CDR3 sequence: CASSRYRDTDYEQYF.

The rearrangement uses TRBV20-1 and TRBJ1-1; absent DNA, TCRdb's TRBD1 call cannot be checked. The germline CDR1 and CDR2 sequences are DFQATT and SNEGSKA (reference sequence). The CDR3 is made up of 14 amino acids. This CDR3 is CSARGRGWNTEAFF.

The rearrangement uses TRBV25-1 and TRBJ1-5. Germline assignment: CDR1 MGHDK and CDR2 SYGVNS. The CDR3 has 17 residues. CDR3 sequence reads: CASSEYRSSGCNQPQHF.

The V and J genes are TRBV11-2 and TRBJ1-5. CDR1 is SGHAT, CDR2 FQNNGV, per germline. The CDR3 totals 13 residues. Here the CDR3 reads CASSPSLGQPQHF.